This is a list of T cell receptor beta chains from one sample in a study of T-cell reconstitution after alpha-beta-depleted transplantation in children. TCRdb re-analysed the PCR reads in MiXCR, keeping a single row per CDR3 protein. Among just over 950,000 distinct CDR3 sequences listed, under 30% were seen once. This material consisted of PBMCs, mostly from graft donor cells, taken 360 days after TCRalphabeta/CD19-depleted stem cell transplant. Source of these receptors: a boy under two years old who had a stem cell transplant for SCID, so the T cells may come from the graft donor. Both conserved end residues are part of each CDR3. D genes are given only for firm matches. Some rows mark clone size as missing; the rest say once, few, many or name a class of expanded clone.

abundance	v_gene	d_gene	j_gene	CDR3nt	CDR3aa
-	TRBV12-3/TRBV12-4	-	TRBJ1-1	TGTGCCAGCAGTTTGCCCAGCGTGAACACTGAAGCTTTCTTT	CASSLPSVNTEAFF
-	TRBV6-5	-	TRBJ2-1	TGTGCCAGCAGTCCTCCGACAGGTCTAGGGGGGGGGCAGTTCTTC	CASSPPTGLGGGQFF
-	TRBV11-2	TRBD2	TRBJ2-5	TGTGCCAGCAGCCCCCGCCCACTAGCGGGGGGAAGGGAGACCCAGTACTTC	CASSPRPLAGGRETQYF
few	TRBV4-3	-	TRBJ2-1	TGCGCCAGCAGCCAGTCAGGGAGAACCTACAATGAGCAGTTCTTC	CASSQSGRTYNEQFF
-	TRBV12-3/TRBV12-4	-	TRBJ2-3	TGTGCCAGCAGTTTAGGGGCCGCCTACTGGGATTCAGATACGCAGTATTTT	CASSLGAAYWDSDTQYF
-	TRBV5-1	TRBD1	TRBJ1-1	TGCGCCAGCAGCATCCGGACAGGGTGGATGGGTCGATTGACTTTCTTT	CASSIRTGWMGRLTFF
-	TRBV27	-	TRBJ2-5	TGTGCCAGCAGTCGGGGGCGGGGAGAGACCCAGTACTTC	CASSRGRGETQYF
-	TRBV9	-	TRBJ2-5	TGTGCCAGCAGCGTATCCGGCGGGATGAAGACCCAGTACTTC	CASSVSGGMKTQYF
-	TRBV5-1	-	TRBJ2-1	TGCGCCAGCAGCCGAAAAGGACAAGCCCAAGTCTACAATGAGCAGTTCTTC	CASSRKGQAQVYNEQFF
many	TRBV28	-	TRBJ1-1	TGTGCCAGCAGTTTTTTTGACACTGAAGCTTTCTTT	CASSFFDTEAFF
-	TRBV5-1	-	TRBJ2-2	TGCGCCAGCAGGAGGTTAGATAACACCGGGGAGCTGTTTTTT	CASRRLDNTGELFF
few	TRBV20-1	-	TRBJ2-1	TGCAGTGCTGCCATATTTAGCTCCTACAATGAGCAGTTCTTC	CSAAIFSSYNEQFF
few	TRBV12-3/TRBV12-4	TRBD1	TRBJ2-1	TGTGCCAGCAGCCCCTTCCCGGGACAGAAAAATGAGCAGTTCTTC	CASSPFPGQKNEQFF
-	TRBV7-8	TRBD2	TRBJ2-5	TGTGCCAGCAGCTTACGGGAGGTCCAAGAGACCCAGTACTTC	CASSLREVQETQYF
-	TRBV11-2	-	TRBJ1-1	TGTGCCAGCACCCGAACCGGGCCCTTTTTGGGAACTGAAGCTTTCTTT	CASTRTGPFLGTEAFF
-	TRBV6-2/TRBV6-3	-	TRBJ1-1	TGTGCCAGCAGTTACTCCCGGATAGTGGGCACTGAAGCTTTCTTT	CASSYSRIVGTEAFF
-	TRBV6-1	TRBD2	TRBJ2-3	TGTGCCGCCCTAGGGCGGGGGGGAGCAGATACGCAGTATTTT	CAALGRGGADTQYF
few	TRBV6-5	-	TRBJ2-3	TGTGCCAGCAGCCGCTCCGGGACTGACAAAACAGATACGCAGTATTTT	CASSRSGTDKTDTQYF
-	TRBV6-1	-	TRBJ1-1	TGTGCCAGCAGCAAATCGAAGGGTCCCACTGAAGCTTTCTTT	CASSKSKGPTEAFF
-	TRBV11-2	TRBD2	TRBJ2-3	TGTGCCAGCAGCTTCCCTAGACTAGCGGGGGGCCCCACAGATACGCAGTATTTT	CASSFPRLAGGPTDTQYF
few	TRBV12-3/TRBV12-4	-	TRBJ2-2	TGTGCCACCATTAGGGGTCCGCCTTACCAAAAATCTACCGGGGAGCTGTTTTTT	CATIRGPPYQKSTGELFF
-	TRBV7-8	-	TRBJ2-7	TGTGCCAGCAGCTTAGTTGGGGCGCAGGACTACGAGCAGTACTTC	CASSLVGAQDYEQYF
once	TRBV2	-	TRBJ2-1	TGTGCCGGGACTGCGGGGATGGCGGACAATGAGCAGTTCTTC	CAGTAGMADNEQFF
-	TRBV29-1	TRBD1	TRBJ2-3	TGCAGCGTTGGGGACAGATTCACAGATACGCAGTATTTT	CSVGDRFTDTQYF
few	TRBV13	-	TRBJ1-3	TGTGCCAGCAGCTTAGTCCGAAACTGGGGAAACACCATATATTTT	CASSLVRNWGNTIYF
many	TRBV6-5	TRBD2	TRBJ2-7	TGTGCCAGCAGTCCCGGGACTAGCGGGATCCCCTACGAGCAGTACTTC	CASSPGTSGIPYEQYF
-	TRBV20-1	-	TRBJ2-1	TGCAGTGCTATTAAGAGCGTAGGTGAGCAGTTCTTC	CSAIKSVGEQFF
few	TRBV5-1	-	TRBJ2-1	TGCGCCAGCAGCCGAACAGGGACGGAGGGGAATGAGCAGTTCTTC	CASSRTGTEGNEQFF
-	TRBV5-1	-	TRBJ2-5	TGCGCCAGCAGCAAACGGGACCCCACGGTGGTCCAGTACTTC	CASSKRDPTVVQYF
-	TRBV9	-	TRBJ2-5	TGTGCCAGCAGCGTAGCCCTTAAAGAGACCCAGTACTTC	CASSVALKETQYF
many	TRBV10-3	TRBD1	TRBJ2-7	TGTGCCATCAGGACAGGGAACGAGCAGTACTTC	CAIRTGNEQYF
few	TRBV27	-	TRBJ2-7	TGTGCCAGCGGACCGGGACCACTCTACGAGCAGTACTTC	CASGPGPLYEQYF
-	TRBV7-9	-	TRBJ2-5	TGTGCCAGCAGCTTATCAGGGCTCGTCATGGAGACCCAGTACTTC	CASSLSGLVMETQYF
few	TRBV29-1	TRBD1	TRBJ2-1	TGCAGCGTTCCACGGACAGGAAGGGCCTACAATGAGCAGTTCTTC	CSVPRTGRAYNEQFF
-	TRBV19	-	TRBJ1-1	TGTGCCAGTAGTATCTTCTTACGGGACACTGAAGCTTTCTTT	CASSIFLRDTEAFF
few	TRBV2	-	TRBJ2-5	TGTGCCAGCAGTGTGGAGGATGGAAAGACCCAGTACTTC	CASSVEDGKTQYF
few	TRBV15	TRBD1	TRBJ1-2	TGTGCCACCAGCGGCCGGGGACAGGGAGTGGGCTACACCTTC	CATSGRGQGVGYTF
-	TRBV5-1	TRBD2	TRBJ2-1	TGCGCCAGCAGCCGTGGGCTAGCGGGCTCCTACAATGAGCAGTTCTTC	CASSRGLAGSYNEQFF
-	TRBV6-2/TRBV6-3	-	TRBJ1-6	TGTGCCAGCAGTCCCCGCAGGAATTCACCCCTCCACTTT	CASSPRRNSPLHF
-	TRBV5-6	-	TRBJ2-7	TGTGCCAGCAGCTACTTCAACGAGCAGTACTTC	CASSYFNEQYF
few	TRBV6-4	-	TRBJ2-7	TGTGCCAGCAGATCTGCAGGGGAATACTACGAGCAGTACTTC	CASRSAGEYYEQYF
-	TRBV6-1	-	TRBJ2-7	TGTGCCAGCGACTCCCTCGCCTCCTACGAGCAGTACTTC	CASDSLASYEQYF
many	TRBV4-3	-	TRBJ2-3	TGCGCCAGCAGCCAAGCGTTTCCCAGGGGAGCAGATACGCAGTATTTT	CASSQAFPRGADTQYF
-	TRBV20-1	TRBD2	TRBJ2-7	TGCAGTGCCCCACGGAGTAGCGGGGGGCCTTCCTACGAGCAGTACTTC	CSAPRSSGGPSYEQYF
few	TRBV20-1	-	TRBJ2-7	TGCAGTGCTAGAGATGGCCCCCCCTTGTGGGACAATAACGAGCAGTACTTC	CSARDGPPLWDNNEQYF
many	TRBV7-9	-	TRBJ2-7	TGTGCCAGCAGCTTAGGGGACTTCTCCTACGAGCAGTACTTC	CASSLGDFSYEQYF
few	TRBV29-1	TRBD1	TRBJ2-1	TGCAGCGTGGGGACAGCTATCGTCTACAATGAGCAGTTCTTC	CSVGTAIVYNEQFF
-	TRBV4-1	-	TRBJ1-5	TGCGCCAGCAGCCAAGATGTGACGTCAGAGAAGCCCCAGCATTTT	CASSQDVTSEKPQHF
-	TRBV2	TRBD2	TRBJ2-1	TGTGCCAGCAGGACCCTAGCGGGGGACTACAATGAGCAGTTCTTC	CASRTLAGDYNEQFF
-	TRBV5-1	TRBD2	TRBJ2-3	TGCGCCAGCAGCTTGGCCAGCGGGGGACACACAGATACGCAGTATTTT	CASSLASGGHTDTQYF
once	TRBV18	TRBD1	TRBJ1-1	TGTGCCAGCTCCCCGACAGGGGCCACTGAAGCTTTCTTT	CASSPTGATEAFF